The TCR beta chain under discussion was sequenced for a study of T-cell reconstitution after alpha-beta-depleted transplantation in children. The TCRbeta library incorporated unique molecular identifiers. From the PCR reads, TCRdb called clonotypes with MiXCR, one entry per CDR3 protein. The sample lists about 200,000 distinct CDR3 sequences, over 15% occurring once. This clonotype has at least ten counts. This sequence was found in a male patient aged 2-15 years who had a stem cell transplant for acute lymphoblastic leukemia, so the T cells may come from the graft donor. Sequenced here: PBMCs, mostly from graft donor cells, sampled 360 days after TCRalphabeta/CD19-depleted stem cell transplant.

The CDR3 coding sequence is TGTGCCAGCAGCTTGCTGGAGGGGATTAATGAAAAACTGTTTTTT. This codes for CASSLLEGINEKLFF. The chain joins TRBV5-6 to TRBJ1-4, with D possibly being TRBD1 (5 bases). Germline V gene lookup returns CDR1 SGHDT and CDR2 YYEEEE. This CDR3 comprises 15 residues. With 1 base removed from V and 4 bases from J, the gap between germline ends came to 11 bases.